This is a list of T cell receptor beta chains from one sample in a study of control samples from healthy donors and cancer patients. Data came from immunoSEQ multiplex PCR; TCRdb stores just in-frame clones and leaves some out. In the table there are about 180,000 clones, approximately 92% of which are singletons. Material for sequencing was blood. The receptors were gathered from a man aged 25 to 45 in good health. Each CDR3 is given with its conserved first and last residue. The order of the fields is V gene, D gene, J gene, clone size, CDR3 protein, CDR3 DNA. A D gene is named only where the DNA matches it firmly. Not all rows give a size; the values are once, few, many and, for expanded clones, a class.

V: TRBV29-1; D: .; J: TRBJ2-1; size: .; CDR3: CSVPFRAGQFF; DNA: TGCAGCGTCCCGTTCAGAGCTGGGCAGTTCTTC
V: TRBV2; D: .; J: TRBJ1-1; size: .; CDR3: CASSEHRGAFF; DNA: TGTGCCAGCAGTGAACACCGGGGAGCTTTCTTT
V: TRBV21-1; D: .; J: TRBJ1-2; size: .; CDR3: CASTATGGDGYTF; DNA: TGTGCCAGCACTGCTACAGGGGGCGATGGCTACACCTTC
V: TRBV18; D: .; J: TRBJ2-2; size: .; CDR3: CASSEGTGELFF; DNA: TGTGCCAGCTCGGAGGGCACCGGGGAGCTGTTTTTT
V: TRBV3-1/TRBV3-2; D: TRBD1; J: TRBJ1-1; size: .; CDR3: CASSQSRHTVTGGYEAFF; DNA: TGTGCCAGCAGCCAAAGCCGACACACGGTTACAGGGGGCTATGAAGCTTTCTTT
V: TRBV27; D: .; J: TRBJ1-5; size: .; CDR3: CASSLGSGSNQPQHF; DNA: TGTGCCAGCAGTTTGGGCAGTGGATCAAATCAGCCCCAGCATTTT
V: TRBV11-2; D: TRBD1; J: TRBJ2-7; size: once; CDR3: CASSLGQGLRYEQYF; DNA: TGTGCCAGCAGCCTCGGACAGGGGCTGAGGTACGAGCAGTACTTC
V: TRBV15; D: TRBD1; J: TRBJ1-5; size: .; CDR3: CATLDRGHSNQPQHF; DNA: TGTGCCACCTTAGACAGGGGCCATAGCAATCAGCCCCAGCATTTT
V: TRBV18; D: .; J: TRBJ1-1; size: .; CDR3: CASSPQSNTEAFF; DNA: TGTGCCAGCTCACCACAAAGCAACACTGAAGCTTTCTTT
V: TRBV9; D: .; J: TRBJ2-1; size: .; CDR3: CASSALTEQFF; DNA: TGTGCCAGCAGCGCCCTAACTGAGCAGTTCTTC
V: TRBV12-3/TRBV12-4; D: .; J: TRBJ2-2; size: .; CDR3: CASELSGTGELFF; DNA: TGTGCCAGCGAATTGTCTGGCACCGGGGAGCTGTTTTTT
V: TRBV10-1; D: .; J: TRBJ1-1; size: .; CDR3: CASSESRQAWNTEAFF; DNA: TGCGCCAGCAGTGAGTCGAGACAGGCTTGGAACACTGAAGCTTTCTTT
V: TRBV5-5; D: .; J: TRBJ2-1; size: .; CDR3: CASRLDSNEQFF; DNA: TGTGCCAGCAGATTAGACAGCAATGAGCAGTTCTTC
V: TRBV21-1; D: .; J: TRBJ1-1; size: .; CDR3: CASSPERVRNTEAFF; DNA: TGTGCCAGCAGCCCCGAGAGGGTGCGGAACACTGAAGCTTTCTTT
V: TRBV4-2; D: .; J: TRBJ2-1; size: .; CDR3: CASSQDVGASPNNEQFF; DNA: TGTGCCAGCAGCCAAGATGTTGGGGCCTCTCCTAATAATGAGCAGTTCTTC
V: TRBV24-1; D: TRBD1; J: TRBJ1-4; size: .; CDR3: CATSDSGTANEKLFF; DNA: TGTGCCACCAGTGATTCGGGGACAGCTAATGAAAAACTGTTTTTT
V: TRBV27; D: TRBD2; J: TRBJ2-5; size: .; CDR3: CASRGGNLETQYF; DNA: TGTGCCAGCCGGGGAGGGAACCTAGAGACCCAGTACTTC
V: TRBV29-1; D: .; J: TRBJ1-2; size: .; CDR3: CSVRGNYYGYTF; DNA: TGCAGCGTCAGGGGCAACTACTATGGCTACACCTTC
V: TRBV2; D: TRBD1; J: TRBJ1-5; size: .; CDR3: CASRPDRWSNQPQHF; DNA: TGTGCCAGCAGGCCGGACAGGTGGAGCAATCAGCCCCAGCATTTT
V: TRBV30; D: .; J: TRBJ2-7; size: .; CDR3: CAWSVGSGDPSAEQYF; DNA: TGTGCCTGGAGTGTAGGGAGCGGAGACCCCTCGGCCGAGCAGTACTTC
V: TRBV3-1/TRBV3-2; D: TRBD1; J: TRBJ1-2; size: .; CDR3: CASSQASPGQGAQGYGYTF; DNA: TGTGCCAGCAGCCAAGCCAGTCCGGGACAGGGGGCGCAAGGCTATGGCTACACCTTC
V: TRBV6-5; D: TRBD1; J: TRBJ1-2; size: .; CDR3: CASSYTGDGGYTF; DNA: TGTGCCAGCAGTTACACAGGGGATGGAGGCTACACCTTC
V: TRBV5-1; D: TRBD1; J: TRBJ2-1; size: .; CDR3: CASSTGAIGNEQFF; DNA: TGCGCCAGCAGCACAGGGGCGATAGGCAATGAGCAGTTCTTC
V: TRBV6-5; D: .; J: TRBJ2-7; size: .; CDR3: CASSYLNEQYF; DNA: TGTGCCAGCAGTTACTTAAACGAGCAGTACTTC
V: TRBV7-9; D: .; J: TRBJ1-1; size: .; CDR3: CASSHSSGGNTEAFF; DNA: TGTGCCAGCAGCCATTCATCCGGGGGGAACACTGAAGCTTTCTTT
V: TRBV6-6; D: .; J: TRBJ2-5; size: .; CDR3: CASSLGLPGPETQYF; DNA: TGTGCCAGCAGTTTGGGGCTGCCTGGGCCGGAGACCCAGTACTTC
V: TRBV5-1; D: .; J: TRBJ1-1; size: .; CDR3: CASSSAPSGTEAFF; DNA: TGCGCCAGCAGTTCCGCGCCCAGCGGTACTGAAGCTTTCTTT
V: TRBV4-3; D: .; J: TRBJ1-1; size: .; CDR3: CASSQDLGMNTEAFF; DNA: TGCGCCAGCAGCCAAGATCTGGGGATGAACACTGAAGCTTTCTTT
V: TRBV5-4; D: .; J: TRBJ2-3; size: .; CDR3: CASSLQISDTQYF; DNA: TGTGCCAGCAGCTTGCAGATCTCAGATACGCAGTATTTT
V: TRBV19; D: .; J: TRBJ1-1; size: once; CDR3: CASIMGSGEAFF; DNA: TGTGCCAGTATCATGGGGTCAGGGGAAGCTTTCTTT
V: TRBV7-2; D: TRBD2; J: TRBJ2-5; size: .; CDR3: CATTPGGRIQETQYF; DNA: TGTGCCACCACGCCCGGCGGGAGGATACAAGAGACCCAGTACTTC
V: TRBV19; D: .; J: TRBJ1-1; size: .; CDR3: CASTPGRMNTEAFF; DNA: TGTGCCAGTACCCCGGGACGCATGAACACTGAAGCTTTCTTT
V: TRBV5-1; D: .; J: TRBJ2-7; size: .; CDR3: CASSPDSFPAYEQYF; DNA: TGCGCCAGCAGCCCGGACAGCTTCCCCGCCTACGAGCAGTACTTC
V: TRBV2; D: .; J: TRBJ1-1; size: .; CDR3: CASGAAGLNTEAFF; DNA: TGTGCCAGCGGAGCCGCGGGTCTCAACACTGAAGCTTTCTTT
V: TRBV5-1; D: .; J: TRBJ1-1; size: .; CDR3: CASSPDPARNTEAFF; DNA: TGCGCCAGCAGCCCGGATCCCGCGAGGAACACTGAAGCTTTCTTT
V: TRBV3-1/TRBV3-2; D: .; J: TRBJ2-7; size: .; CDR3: CASSPSWTVLEQYF; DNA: TGTGCCAGCAGCCCTAGTTGGACAGTCCTCGAGCAGTACTTC
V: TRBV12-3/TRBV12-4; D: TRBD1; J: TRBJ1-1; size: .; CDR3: CASRWTGGAQAFF; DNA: TGTGCCAGCAGGTGGACAGGGGGCGCGCAAGCTTTCTTT
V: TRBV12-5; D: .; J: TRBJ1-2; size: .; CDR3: CASALGAGDSYGYTF; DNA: TGTGCTAGTGCCTTAGGGGCAGGGGATAGCTATGGCTACACCTTC
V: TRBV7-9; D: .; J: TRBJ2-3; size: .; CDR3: CASSWAGDTDTQYF; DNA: TGTGCCAGCAGCTGGGCTGGAGACACAGATACGCAGTATTTT
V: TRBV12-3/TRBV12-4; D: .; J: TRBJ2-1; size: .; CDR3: CASRAYNEQFF; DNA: TGTGCCAGCAGAGCGTACAATGAGCAGTTCTTC
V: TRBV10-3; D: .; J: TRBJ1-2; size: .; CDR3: CAISETANYGYTF; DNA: TGTGCCATCAGTGAGACAGCTAACTATGGCTACACCTTC
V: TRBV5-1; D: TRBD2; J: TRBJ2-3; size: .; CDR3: CASSSGLAGTTSTDTQYF; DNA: TGCGCCAGCAGCTCAGGACTAGCGGGGACCACTAGCACAGATACGCAGTATTTT
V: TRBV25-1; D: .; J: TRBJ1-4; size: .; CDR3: CASSGEREATNEKLFF; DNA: TGTGCCAGCAGTGGGGAAAGAGAGGCAACTAATGAAAAACTGTTTTTT
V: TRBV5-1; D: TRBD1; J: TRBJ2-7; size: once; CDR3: CASSSQGEPTYEQYF; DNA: TGCGCCAGCAGCTCACAGGGGGAACCGACCTACGAGCAGTACTTC
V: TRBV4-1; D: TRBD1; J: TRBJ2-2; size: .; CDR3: CASSQRQGAWTGELFF; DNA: TGCGCCAGCAGCCAACGACAGGGGGCATGGACCGGGGAGCTGTTTTTT
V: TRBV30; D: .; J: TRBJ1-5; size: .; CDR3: CAWKPNSNQPQHF; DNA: TGTGCCTGGAAACCGAATAGCAATCAGCCCCAGCATTTT
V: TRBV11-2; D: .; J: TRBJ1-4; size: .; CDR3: CASSQSRSGPLVNEKLFF; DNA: TGTGCCAGCAGCCAAAGCCGTTCGGGTCCCTTAGTTAATGAAAAACTGTTTTTT
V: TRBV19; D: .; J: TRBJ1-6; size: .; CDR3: CASSVRRYNSPLHF; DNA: TGTGCCAGTTCCGTACGACGGTATAATTCACCCCTCCACTTT
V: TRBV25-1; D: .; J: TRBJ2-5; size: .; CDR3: CASSEAGQETQYF; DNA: TGTGCCAGCAGTGAAGCGGGACAAGAGACCCAGTACTTC
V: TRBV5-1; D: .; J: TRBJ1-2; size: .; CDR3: CASSSGPNYGYTF; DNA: TGCGCCAGCAGCTCCGGGCCTAACTATGGCTACACCTTC
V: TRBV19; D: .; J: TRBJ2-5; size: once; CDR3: CASSIGVGGSEETQYF; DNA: TGTGCCAGTAGTATAGGAGTGGGGGGCAGCGAAGAGACCCAGTACTTC
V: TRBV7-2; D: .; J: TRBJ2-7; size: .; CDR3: CASSLDGTYEQYF; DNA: TGTGCCAGCAGCTTAGACGGGACCTACGAGCAGTACTTC
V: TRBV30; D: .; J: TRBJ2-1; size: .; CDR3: CAWGQAGNEQFF; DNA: TGTGCCTGGGGACAGGCGGGGAATGAGCAGTTCTTC
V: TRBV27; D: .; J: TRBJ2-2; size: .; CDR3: CASSSPGATGELFF; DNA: TGTGCCAGCAGTTCCCCGGGGGCCACCGGGGAGCTGTTTTTT
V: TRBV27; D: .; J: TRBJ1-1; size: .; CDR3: CASRLNGVGRVEAFF; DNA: TGTGCCAGCAGACTGAATGGGGTAGGGAGAGTTGAAGCTTTCTTT